The clone carrying this TCR beta chain was seen a few times. Trimming removed 3 bases from V and 3 bases from J; junction bases left unmatched: 5. The CDR3 is 16 residues long. Germline CDR1 reads SGDLS; CDR2 reads YYNGEE. TCRdb reanalysed the 5' RACE reads using MiXCR and keeps one entry per CDR3 protein. In the table there are about 110,000 distinct CDR3 sequences, about 17% of which are singletons. This sample stems from a study of T-cell memory formation after mild COVID-19. Specimen: PBMCs or a T cell subset sorted from them (not recorded which). The receptor's source is an adult woman who had mild COVID-19 (a few samples of this study predate the infection). Cell type and time point are not known. The chain couples TRBV9 to TRBJ2-5, with 13 positions matching TRBD2. The CDR3 DNA sequence: TGTGCCAGCAGCGCGCAGACTAGCGGGGGGAAAGAGACCCAGTACTTC. Protein sequence: CASSAQTSGGKETQYF.